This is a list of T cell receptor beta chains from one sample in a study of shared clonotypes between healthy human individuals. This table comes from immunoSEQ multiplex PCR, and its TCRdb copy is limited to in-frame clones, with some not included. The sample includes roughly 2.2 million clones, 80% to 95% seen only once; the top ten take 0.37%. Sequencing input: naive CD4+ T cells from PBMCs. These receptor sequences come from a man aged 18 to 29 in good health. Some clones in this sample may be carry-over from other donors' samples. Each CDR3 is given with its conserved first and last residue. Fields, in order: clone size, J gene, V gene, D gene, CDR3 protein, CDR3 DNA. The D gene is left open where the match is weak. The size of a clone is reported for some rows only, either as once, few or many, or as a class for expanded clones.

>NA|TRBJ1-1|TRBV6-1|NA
CASSELYDDTEAFF
TGTGCCAGCAGTGAATTGTACGACGACACTGAAGCTTTCTTT
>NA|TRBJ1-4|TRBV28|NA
CASSIDSNSNEKLFF
TGTGCCAGCAGTATCGACAGCAACTCTAATGAAAAACTGTTTTTT
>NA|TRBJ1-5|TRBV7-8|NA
CASSPVRGYSNQPQHF
TGTGCCAGCAGCCCTGTCCGGGGTTATAGCAATCAGCCCCAGCATTTT
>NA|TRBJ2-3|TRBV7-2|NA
CASSFGWNTQYF
TGTGCCAGCAGCTTTGGGTGGAATACGCAGTATTTT
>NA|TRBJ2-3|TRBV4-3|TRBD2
CASSQQTSGDTDTQYF
TGCGCCAGCAGCCAACAGACTAGCGGTGATACAGATACGCAGTATTTT
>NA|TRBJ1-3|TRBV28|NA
CASSSQGGNTIYF
TGTGCCAGCAGTTCTCAAGGTGGAAACACCATATATTTT
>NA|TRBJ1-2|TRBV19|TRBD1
CASSRTGNYGYTF
TGTGCCAGTAGTAGGACAGGGAACTATGGCTACACCTTC
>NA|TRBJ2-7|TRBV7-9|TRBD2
CASGLAGSYEQYF
TGTGCCAGCGGGCTAGCGGGGTCCTACGAGCAGTACTTC
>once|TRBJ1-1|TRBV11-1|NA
CASSLDRVGTEAFF
TGTGCCAGCAGCCTCGACCGCGTGGGGACTGAAGCTTTCTTT
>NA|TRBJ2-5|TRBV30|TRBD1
CAWSSGGHYFQETQYF
TGTGCCTGGAGTTCAGGGGGACATTACTTCCAAGAGACCCAGTACTTC
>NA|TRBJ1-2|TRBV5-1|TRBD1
CASSLETGVGYTF
TGCGCCAGCAGCCTGGAGACAGGGGTTGGCTACACCTTC
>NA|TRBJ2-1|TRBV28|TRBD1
CASSVIGTGVHEQFF
TGTGCCAGCAGCGTTATCGGGACAGGGGTCCATGAGCAGTTCTTC
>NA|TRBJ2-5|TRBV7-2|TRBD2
CASSPKKAGGETQYF
TGTGCCAGCAGCCCTAAGAAAGCGGGAGGGGAGACCCAGTACTTC
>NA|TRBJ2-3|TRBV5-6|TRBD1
CASNQQGRGTDTQYF
TGTGCCAGCAACCAACAGGGGAGAGGAACAGATACGCAGTATTTT
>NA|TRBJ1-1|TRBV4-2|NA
CASSQEAQGSGRGTEAFF
TGTGCCAGCAGCCAAGAGGCGCAGGGGTCAGGACGGGGCACTGAAGCTTTCTTT
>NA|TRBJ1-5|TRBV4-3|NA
CASSQDWATYQPQHF
TGCGCCAGCAGCCAAGATTGGGCAACCTATCAGCCCCAGCATTTT
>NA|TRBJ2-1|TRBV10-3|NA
CAISEQWDEQFF
TGTGCCATCAGTGAGCAATGGGATGAGCAGTTCTTC
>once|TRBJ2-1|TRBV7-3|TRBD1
CASSYDRGGINEQFF
TGTGCCAGCAGCTACGACAGGGGTGGAATCAATGAGCAGTTCTTC
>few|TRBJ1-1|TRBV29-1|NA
CSVDASRDTEAFF
TGCAGCGTTGATGCGAGCAGAGACACTGAAGCTTTCTTT
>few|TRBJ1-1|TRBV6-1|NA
CASKVGHATEAFF
TGTGCCAGCAAGGTTGGCCACGCCACTGAAGCTTTCTTT
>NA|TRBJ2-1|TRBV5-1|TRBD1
CASSYIAGTAFEQFF
TGCGCCAGCAGTTACATCGCCGGGACAGCATTTGAGCAGTTCTTC
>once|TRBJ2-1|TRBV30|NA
CAWTGAVGNEQFF
TGTGCCTGGACCGGGGCGGTGGGCAATGAGCAGTTCTTC
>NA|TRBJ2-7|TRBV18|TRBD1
CASSPIFTDRGSF
TGTGCCAGCTCACCTATCTTTACTGACAGGGGTTCCTTC
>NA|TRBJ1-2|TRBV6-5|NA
CASSNTGFYGYTF
TGTGCCAGCAGTAATACAGGGTTCTATGGCTACACCTTC
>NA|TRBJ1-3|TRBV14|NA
CASSDLSSAGNSGNTIYF
TGTGCCAGCAGCGACCTTTCTAGTGCTGGGAACTCTGGAAACACCATATATTTT